The 18 T cell receptor beta chains below all came from one sample that was sequenced in a study of T cells in Graves' hyperthyroidism and ophthalmopathy. RNA transcripts provided the source from which TCR beta CDR3 regions were amplified. An initial round of RT-PCR targeting the TCR CDR3 relied on the HTBI primer set. TCRdb independently ran MiXCR on the multiplex PCR reads; one entry per CDR3 protein. The sample includes around 600,000 distinct CDR3 sequences, 12% to 15% of them seen just once. Sequences were obtained from blood. The receptor source for this set is a woman aged 18-30 years with Graves' ophthalmopathy.

Ten or more counts support this clonotype. The chain is built from TRBV20-1 and TRBJ2-1, with TRBD1 matching over 7 bases. The CDR3 has 13 amino acids. Losses at the gene ends were 6 bases for V and 5 bases for J; bases not matched to a gene: 7. Germline V gives CDR1 DFQATT, CDR2 SNEGSKA (reference sequence). This CDR3 reads CSATRDSNNEQFF. In DNA, the CDR3 is TGCAGTGCAACTCGGGACAGCAACAATGAGCAGTTCTTC.

This clonotype was found a few times. This clone may be a read error of a much larger clone one base away. This chain uses TRBV15 with TRBJ2-7, with a weak D call TRBD1 (5 bases). The CDR3 has 14 amino acids. Germline-derived CDR1 and CDR2 are LNHNV and YYDKDF (reference sequence). The CDR3 sequence is CATSRDIGRYKQYF. CDR3 nucleotides: TGTGCCACCAGCAGGGACATCGGGCGCTACAAGCAGTACTTC.

A few counts support this clonotype. The chain has TRBV7-9 and TRBJ1-2; no reliable D call. This CDR3 contains 15 residues. Germline V gene sequence: CDR1 SEHNR, CDR2 FQNEAQ (reference sequence). The ends were cut back, 5 bases at V and 4 bases at J, with 17 bases in the middle. CDR3 in DNA: TGTGCCAGCAGCCTCGCCCAGAATAGAGCCTATGGCTACACCTTC. The encoded protein is CASSLAQNRAYGYTF.

This clonotype was counted a few times. This sequence joins TRBV4-1 and TRBJ1-5, with 9 bases fitting TRBD1. Germline CDR1 and CDR2: MGHRA and YSYEKL. V shed 1 base and J 10 bases; nucleotides not matched to a gene: 8. The CDR3 extends over 15 amino acids. CDR3 in amino acids: CASSQGRQGVKPQHF. CDR3 bases: TGCGCCAGCAGCCAAGGACGACAGGGGGTTAAACCCCAGCATTTT.

This clonotype was recorded at least ten times. The rearrangement uses TRBV28 and TRBJ1-2; a possible D gene is TRBD1 (6 bases). Germline V gives CDR1 MDHEN, CDR2 SYDVKM. V lost 3 bases to trimming and J lost 2 bases, with 10 bases between them. The CDR3 is made up of 14 amino acids. The CDR3 DNA is TGTGCCAGCAGTTTCTATACAGGGAACTATGGCTACACCTTC. Translated, it gives CASSFYTGNYGYTF.

In this sample, this clonotype turned up many times. The chain recombines TRBV7-2 with TRBJ1-6; the D gene is possibly TRBD1 (5 bases). Trimming removed 2 bases from V and 6 bases from J, with 11 bases in between. The CDR3 totals 15 residues. CDR1 and CDR2 (germline): SGHTA, FQGNSA. CDR3 sequence: CASSLLAGLNSPLHF. The CDR3 DNA is TGTGCCAGCAGCTTACTGGCAGGGCTTAATTCACCCCTCCACTTT.

The V and J genes are TRBV9 and TRBJ2-1; 8 bases align to TRBD2. V lost 2 bases, J lost 4 bases, and 8 bases stayed unmatched. The CDR3 runs 16 residues. Germline CDR1 is SGDLS and CDR2 is YYNGEE. The CDR3 bases are TGTGCCAGCAGCGTGGGCTTGCGGGAGGTTTACAATGAGCAGTTCTTC. Translated: CASSVGLREVYNEQFF.

Regarding this clonotype: A much larger clone differs from this one at a single base, so this may be a read error. The chain uses TRBV27 and TRBJ2-3; 7 bases map to TRBD2. The V segment lost 3 bases and the J segment 4 bases; nucleotides outside the gene matches: 13. This CDR3 spans 17 amino acids. CDR1 MNHEY and CDR2 SMNVEV come from the germline V gene (reference sequence). The CDR3 loop reads CASSLPMERDYPDTQYF. Here the CDR3 DNA reads TGTGCCAGCAGTTTGCCGATGGAGCGGGATTACCCAGATACGCAGTATTTT.

This clonotype has a count of ten or more. The chain employs TRBV3-1 and TRBJ2-5, with TRBD2 matching 13 bases. This CDR3 has 16 amino acids. Losses at the gene ends were 1 base for V and 5 bases for J; bases not matched to a gene: 4. From germline, CDR1 is LGHDT and CDR2 YNNKEL (reference sequence). CDR3 DNA sequence: TGTGCCAGCAGCCAAGGGACTAGCGGGAGATTGGAGACCCAGTACTTC. This sequence encodes CASSQGTSGRLETQYF.

Many counts were recorded for this clonotype. The chain is built from TRBV6-1 and TRBJ2-3; no definite D call. The germline gives CDR1 MNHNS, CDR2 SASEGT. V was pared by 7 bases and J by 2 bases, with 7 bases between. This CDR3 region has 12 residues. CDR3 sequence (DNA): TGTGCCAGCACCACTCACACAGATACGCAGTATTTT. Its translation: CASTTHTDTQYF.

This clonotype was detected a few times. The gene calls are TRBV7-9 and TRBJ1-1; D uncertain. V lost 5 bases and J 0 bases, leaving 16 bases between the germline ends. This CDR3 has 16 amino acids. From germline, CDR1 is SEHNR and CDR2 FQNEAQ (reference sequence). The CDR3, as DNA: TGTGCCAGCAGCCAAAGACGGGCTAAGATGAACACTGAAGCTTTCTTT. Its translation is CASSQRRAKMNTEAFF.

Many counts were recorded for this clonotype. The rearrangement joins TRBV7-2 to TRBJ2-1, with a possible D match to TRBD2 (5 bases). The length of the CDR3 is 16 residues. The V gene lost 5 bases and the J gene lost 2 bases, with 16 bases spanning the gap. Germline V gives CDR1 SGHTA, CDR2 FQGNSA. CDR3 coding DNA: TGTGCCAGCAGCCTTGTGCGGGTTGAAACCTACAATGAGCAGTTCTTC. Translated: CASSLVRVETYNEQFF.

This clonotype was counted a few times. The chain recombines TRBV24-1 with TRBJ2-3; 8 bases map to TRBD2. J gave up 2 bases and V 2 bases, and 11 bases lay outside the gene matches. The V gene's germline CDR1 is KGHDR and CDR2 SFDVKD. The CDR3 length is 18 residues. CDR3 DNA: TGTGCCACCAGTGATTACTCCGGGACTAGTTTTTCCACAGATACGCAGTATTTT. Residues: CATSDYSGTSFSTDTQYF.

This clonotype was counted only a few times. V usage is TRBV29-1 and J usage is TRBJ2-7; a possible D gene is TRBD2 (5 bases). Germline-derived CDR1 and CDR2 are SQVTM and ANQGSEA. The CDR3 extends over 11 amino acids. V lost 5 bases and J 4 bases, leaving 9 bases between the germline ends. CDR3 DNA: TGCAGCGTTATGTCGGGGTACGAGCAGTACTTC. It specifies CSVMSGYEQYF.

This clonotype was recorded many times. V is TRBV6-5 and J is TRBJ1-1, with D tentatively TRBD1 (6 bases). Trimming pared 2 bases from V and 4 bases from J, leaving 14 bases between. The CDR3 extends over 15 amino acids. In germline, CDR1 is MNHEY, CDR2 SVGAGI. DNA for the CDR3: TGTGCCAGCAGTTACGGGCAGGGGCTGGGCACTGAAGCTTTCTTT. Translated, it gives CASSYGQGLGTEAFF.

This clonotype was recorded many times. The chain links TRBV7-9 to TRBJ2-1; TRBD2 agrees at 8 bases. This CDR3 has 14 residues. The junction had 5 bases not matched to a gene; V was cut back by 5 bases and J by 5 bases. Germline CDR1 and CDR2: SEHNR and FQNEAQ (reference sequence). Here the CDR3 DNA reads TGTGCCAGCAGCGTAACTAGCGGCAACAATGAGCAGTTCTTC. This translates into CASSVTSGNNEQFF.

The V call is TRBV11-2, the J call TRBJ1-4; no clear D gene. The CDR3 loop spans 16 amino acids. Deletions cut 5 bases from V and 4 bases from J, with 17 bases between. Germline CDR1 is SGHAT and CDR2 is FQNNGV. CDR3 amino acids: CASSDGKDGVNEKLFF. CDR3 coding DNA: TGTGCCAGCAGCGACGGAAAGGACGGAGTTAATGAAAAACTGTTTTTT.

Ten or more counts support this clonotype. This rearrangement joins TRBV28 to TRBJ2-7, with a weak D call TRBD1 (6 bases). CDR3 length: 16 amino acids. Trimming took 3 bases from V and 3 from J, leaving 18 bases between them. Germline V gene lookup returns CDR1 MDHEN and CDR2 SYDVKM. The DNA for the CDR3 is TGTGCCAGCAGTTTTAGGGCCCCTACAGGGAACTACGAGCAGTACTTC. It encodes CASSFRAPTGNYEQYF.